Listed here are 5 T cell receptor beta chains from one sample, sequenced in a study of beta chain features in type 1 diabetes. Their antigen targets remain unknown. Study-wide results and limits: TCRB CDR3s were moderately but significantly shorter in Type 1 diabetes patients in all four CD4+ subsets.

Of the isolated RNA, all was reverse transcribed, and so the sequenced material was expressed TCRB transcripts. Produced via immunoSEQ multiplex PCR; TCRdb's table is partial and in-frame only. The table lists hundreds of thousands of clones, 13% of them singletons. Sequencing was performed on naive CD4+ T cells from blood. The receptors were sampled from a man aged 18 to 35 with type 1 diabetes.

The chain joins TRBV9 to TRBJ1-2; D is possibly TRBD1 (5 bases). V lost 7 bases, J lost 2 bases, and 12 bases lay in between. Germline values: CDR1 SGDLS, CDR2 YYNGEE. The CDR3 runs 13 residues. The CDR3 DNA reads TGTGCCAGCTTAAGCGACAGAAACTATGGCTACACCTTC. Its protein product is CASLSDRNYGYTF.

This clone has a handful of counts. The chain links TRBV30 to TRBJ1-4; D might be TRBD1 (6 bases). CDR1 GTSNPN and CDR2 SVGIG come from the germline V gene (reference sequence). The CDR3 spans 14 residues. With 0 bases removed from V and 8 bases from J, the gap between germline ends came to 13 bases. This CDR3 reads CAWSVQTGPEKLFF. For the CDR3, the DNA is TGTGCCTGGAGTGTACAGACAGGCCCCGAAAAACTGTTTTTT.

The CDR3 nucleotides read TGTGCCAGCAGCTTGGGCGGGGGCCCTCGCGGAGAGCAGTTCTTC. It encodes CASSLGGGPRGEQFF. This chain connects TRBV7-9 to TRBJ2-1, with D possibly matching TRBD2 (7 bases). The CDR3 spans 15 residues. Germline CDR1 SEHNR, CDR2 FQNEAQ (reference sequence). Between the trimmed V and J ends, which lost 3 bases and 10 bases, there was a span of 19 bases.

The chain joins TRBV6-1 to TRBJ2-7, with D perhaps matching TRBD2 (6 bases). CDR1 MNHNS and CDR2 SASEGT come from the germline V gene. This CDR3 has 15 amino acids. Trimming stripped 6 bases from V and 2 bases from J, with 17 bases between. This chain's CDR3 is CASSRSVSGAYEQYF. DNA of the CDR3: TGTGCCAGCAGCCGATCGGTTAGCGGAGCCTACGAGCAGTACTTC.

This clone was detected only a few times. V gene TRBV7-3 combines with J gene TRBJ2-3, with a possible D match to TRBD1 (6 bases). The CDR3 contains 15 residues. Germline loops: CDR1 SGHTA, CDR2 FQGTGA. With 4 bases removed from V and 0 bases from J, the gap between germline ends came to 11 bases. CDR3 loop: CASSSWTASTDTQYF. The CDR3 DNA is TGTGCCAGCAGCTCGTGGACAGCTAGCACAGATACGCAGTATTTT.